This is a list of T cell receptor beta chains from one sample in a study of naive and memory T cell subsets. TCRdb re-derived calls from the UMI-ligation and nested PCR reads in MiXCR, one entry per CDR3 protein. The sample has about 37,000 distinct CDR3 sequences, around 10% seen once. The material sequenced was skin, taken from a tuberculin skin test site. The receptors come from an adult in good health. Both conserved end residues are part of each CDR3. The D gene is left open where the match is weak. For some rows the clone size is stated as once, few or many, or as a class when expanded; others skip it.

d_call	clone_size	j_call	v_call	cdr3_aa	cdr3_nt
-	many	TRBJ1-6	TRBV28	CASSPMAGGSYNSPLHF	TGTGCCAGCAGTCCAATGGCGGGGGGCTCCTATAATTCACCCCTCCACTTT
-	many	TRBJ2-3	TRBV12-3/TRBV12-4	CASSFSVGGSTDTQYF	TGTGCCAGCAGTTTTTCTGTCGGCGGAAGCACAGATACGCAGTATTTT
TRBD1	few	TRBJ1-3	TRBV20-1	CSARQGARGNTIYF	TGCAGTGCTAGACAGGGGGCGAGGGGAAACACCATATATTTT
TRBD1	-	TRBJ2-7	TRBV29-1	CSVRAGTARKGEQYF	TGCAGCGTTCGCGCCGGGACAGCGAGGAAGGGCGAGCAGTACTTC
-	many	TRBJ1-2	TRBV7-6	CASSLVAGEGNYGYTF	TGTGCCAGCAGCTTAGTCGCAGGGGAAGGAAACTATGGCTACACCTTC
-	few	TRBJ1-4	TRBV4-1	CASSQAWARGTNEKLFF	TGCGCCAGCAGCCAAGCCTGGGCCCGGGGCACTAATGAAAAACTGTTTTTT
-	few	TRBJ2-1	TRBV20-1	CSARGSGGGEQFF	TGCAGTGCTAGAGGGTCTGGCGGCGGTGAGCAGTTCTTC
TRBD1	-	TRBJ1-1	TRBV12-3/TRBV12-4	CASSTGQEAFF	TGTGCCAGCAGTACGGGACAGGAAGCTTTCTTT
-	-	TRBJ1-2	TRBV14	CASSQDEGYGYTF	TGTGCCAGCAGCCAAGACGAGGGCTATGGCTACACCTTC
TRBD2	-	TRBJ2-3	TRBV6-5	CASSYSPRGDYTDTQYF	TGTGCCAGCAGTTACTCGCCGCGAGGGGACTACACAGATACGCAGTATTTT
-	many	TRBJ2-7	TRBV7-2	CASSLRGPTYEQYF	TGTGCCAGCAGCTTAAGGGGCCCAACCTACGAGCAGTACTTC
-	many	TRBJ1-3	TRBV18	CASARDGAFSGNTIYF	TGTGCCAGCGCCCGGGACGGTGCTTTCTCTGGAAACACCATATATTTT
TRBD1	few	TRBJ1-1	TRBV12-5	CASGYQGGTEAFF	TGTGCTAGTGGTTACCAGGGGGGCACTGAAGCTTTCTTT
TRBD1	-	TRBJ1-5	TRBV27	CASSLISGGNQPQHF	TGTGCCAGCAGTTTAATTTCAGGGGGGAATCAGCCCCAGCATTTT
-	-	TRBJ2-2	TRBV7-6	CASSLEGVGDTGELFF	TGTGCCAGCAGCTTAGAAGGGGTAGGGGACACCGGGGAGCTGTTTTTT
-	-	TRBJ1-1	TRBV27	CASSFADSYTEAFF	TGTGCCAGCAGCTTCGCGGACAGTTACACTGAAGCTTTCTTT
-	-	TRBJ2-1	TRBV10-2	CASSDQPQGNYNEQFF	TGCGCCAGCAGTGACCAGCCTCAGGGAAACTACAATGAGCAGTTCTTC
-	medium-sized	TRBJ2-7	TRBV28	CASSQAGTRGYEQYF	TGTGCCAGCAGCCAAGCCGGGACCCGAGGTTACGAGCAGTACTTC
-	few	TRBJ1-2	TRBV5-6	CASSWTEDYGYTF	TGTGCCAGCAGCTGGACGGAGGACTATGGCTACACCTTC
-	many	TRBJ2-1	TRBV6-1	CASSEAGGTHNEQFF	TGTGCCAGCAGTGAAGCGGGGGGCACACACAATGAGCAGTTCTTC
TRBD2	few	TRBJ2-1	TRBV30	CAWKAGGNNEQFF	TGTGCCTGGAAGGCGGGGGGGAACAATGAGCAGTTCTTC
-	few	TRBJ1-4	TRBV5-6	CASNPSGTTNEKLFF	TGTGCCAGCAACCCTTCAGGGACAACTAATGAAAAACTGTTTTTT
-	many	TRBJ1-4	TRBV20-1	CSTDSREKLFF	TGCAGTACGGACAGTAGAGAAAAACTGTTTTTT
TRBD2	many	TRBJ2-7	TRBV29-1	CSVISGTISYEQYF	TGCAGCGTGATTAGCGGGACAATATCCTACGAGCAGTACTTC
TRBD1	many	TRBJ2-1	TRBV7-3	CASSKTPDRGLNEQFF	TGTGCCAGCAGCAAGACGCCGGACAGGGGGCTCAATGAGCAGTTCTTC
-	many	TRBJ2-1	TRBV9	CASSVAQAASSYNEQFF	TGTGCCAGCAGCGTAGCCCAAGCGGCTAGCTCCTACAATGAGCAGTTCTTC
TRBD1	few	TRBJ1-2	TRBV20-1	CSARQGANYGYTF	TGCAGTGCTAGACAGGGGGCTAACTATGGCTACACCTTC
TRBD1	-	TRBJ1-4	TRBV28	CASRLRGQVANEKLFF	TGTGCCAGCAGACTGAGAGGACAGGTGGCGAATGAAAAACTGTTTTTT